This TCR beta chain was observed in a study of CD8 T cells in ankylosing spondylitis. In making TCR beta libraries, quantitative 5'-RACE with molecular barcodes was used. TCRdb re-derived calls from the 5' RACE reads in MiXCR, one entry per CDR3 protein. The table lists about 44,000 distinct CDR3 sequences, 9.5% to 12% of them singletons, with 1.4% in the top ten. There are 12 residues in the CDR3. The V gene's germline CDR1 is DFQATT and CDR2 SNEGSKA (reference sequence). Trimming cost V 6 bases and J 8 bases; bases outside gene matches: 9. This clonotype was seen at least ten times. Its cognate antigen is unknown. The study, taken as a whole, reports: Reports of some motif variants in reactive arthritis synovial fluid and blood predate this one. It was reported that disease-linked clones were significantly enriched in matched ankylosing spondylitis synovial fluid. Characteristic of ankylosing spondylitis blood, it appeared, was a TCR beta motif comprising eight highly homologous variants.

J is TRBJ1-2 and V is TRBV20-1, with 7 positions matching TRBD1. The source of this sequence is a male donor with ankylosing spondylitis or in good health (not recorded which). Sequencing was done on a sample of blood, either unsorted or a sorted T cell fraction (not recorded which). This CDR3 reads CSAQGGARGYTF. The CDR3 bases are TGCAGTGCGCAGGGGGGGGCGCGCGGCTACACCTTC.